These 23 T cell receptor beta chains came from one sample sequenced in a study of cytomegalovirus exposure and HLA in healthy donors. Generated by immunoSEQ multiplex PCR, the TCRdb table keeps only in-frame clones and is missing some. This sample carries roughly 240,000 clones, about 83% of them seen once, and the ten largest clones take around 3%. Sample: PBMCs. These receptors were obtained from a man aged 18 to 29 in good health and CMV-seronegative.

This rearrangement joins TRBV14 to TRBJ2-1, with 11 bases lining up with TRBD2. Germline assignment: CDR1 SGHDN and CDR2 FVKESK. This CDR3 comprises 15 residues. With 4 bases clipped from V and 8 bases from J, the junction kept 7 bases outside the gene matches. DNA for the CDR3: TGTGCCAGCAGCCTTAGCGGGGGGGCCTTGGATGAGCAGTTCTTC. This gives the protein CASSLSGGALDEQFF.

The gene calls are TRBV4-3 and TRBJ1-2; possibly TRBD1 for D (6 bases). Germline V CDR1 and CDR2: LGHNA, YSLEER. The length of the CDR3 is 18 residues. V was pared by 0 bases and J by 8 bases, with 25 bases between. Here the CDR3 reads CASSQDSLLDRLRGGYTF. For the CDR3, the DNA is TGCGCCAGCAGCCAAGATTCCCTCCTAGACAGGCTAAGGGGAGGCTACACCTTC.

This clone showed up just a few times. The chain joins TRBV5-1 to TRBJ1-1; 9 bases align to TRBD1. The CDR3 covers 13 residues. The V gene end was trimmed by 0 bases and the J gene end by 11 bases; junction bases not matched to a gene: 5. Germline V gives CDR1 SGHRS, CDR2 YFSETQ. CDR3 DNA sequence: TGCGCCAGCAGCTTGGATCGGGACAGGGTGGCTTTCTTT. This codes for CASSLDRDRVAFF.

The CDR3 DNA is TGTGCCAGCAGCGTGATGGGCCCCGAGACCCAGTACTTC. Its protein product is CASSVMGPETQYF. V and J are TRBV9 and TRBJ2-5; D is unresolved. Germline assignment: CDR1 SGDLS and CDR2 YYNGEE. Trimming shortened V by 2 bases and J by 5 bases, and 10 bases separated the two germline ends. CDR3 length: 13 amino acids.

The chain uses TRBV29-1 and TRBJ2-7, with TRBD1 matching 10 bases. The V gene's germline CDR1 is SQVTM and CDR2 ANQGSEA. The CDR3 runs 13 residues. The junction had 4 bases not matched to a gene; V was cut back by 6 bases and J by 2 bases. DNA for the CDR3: TGCAGCGTGGACAGGGGGGGGACCTACGAGCAGTACTTC. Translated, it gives CSVDRGGTYEQYF.

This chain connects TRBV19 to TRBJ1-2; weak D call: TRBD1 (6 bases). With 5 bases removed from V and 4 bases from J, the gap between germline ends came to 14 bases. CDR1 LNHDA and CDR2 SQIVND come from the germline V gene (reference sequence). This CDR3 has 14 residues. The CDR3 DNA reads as TGTGCCAGTAGTCCAAGGTACAGGGCCTATGGCTACACCTTC. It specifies CASSPRYRAYGYTF.

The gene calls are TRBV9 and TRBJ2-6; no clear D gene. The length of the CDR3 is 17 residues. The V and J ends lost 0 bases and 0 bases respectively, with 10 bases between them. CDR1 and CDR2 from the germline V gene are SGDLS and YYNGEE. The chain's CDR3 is CASSVVGSSSGANVLTF. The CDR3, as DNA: TGTGCCAGCAGCGTAGTTGGCTCCAGCTCTGGGGCCAACGTCCTGACTTTC. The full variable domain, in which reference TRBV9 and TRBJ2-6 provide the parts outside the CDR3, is DSGVTQTPKHLITATGQRVTLRCSPRSGDLSVYWYQQSLDQGLQFLIQYYNGEERAKGNILERFSAQQFPDLHSELNLSSLELGDSALYFCASSVVGSSSGANVLTFGAGSRLTVL.

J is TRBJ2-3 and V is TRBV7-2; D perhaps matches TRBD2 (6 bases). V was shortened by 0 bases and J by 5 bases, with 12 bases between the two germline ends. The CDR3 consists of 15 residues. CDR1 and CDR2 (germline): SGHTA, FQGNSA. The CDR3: CASSLAGGWIDTQYF. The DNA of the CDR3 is TGTGCCAGCAGCTTAGCTGGGGGGTGGATAGATACGCAGTATTTT.

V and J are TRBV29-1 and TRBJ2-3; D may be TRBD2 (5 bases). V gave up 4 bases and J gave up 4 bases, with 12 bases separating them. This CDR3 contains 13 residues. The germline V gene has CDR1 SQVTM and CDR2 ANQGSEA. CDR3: CSVATSMADTQYF. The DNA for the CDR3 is TGCAGCGTTGCTACTAGTATGGCAGATACGCAGTATTTT.

CDR3 in amino acids: CASSFTMTGEAEKLFF. CDR3 DNA: TGCGCCAGCAGCTTCACTATGACAGGGGAGGCTGAAAAACTGTTTTTT. This sequence joins TRBV5-1 and TRBJ1-4; TRBD1 agrees at 8 bases. The CDR3 runs to 16 residues. The V gene's germline CDR1 is SGHRS and CDR2 YFSETQ. V gave up 2 bases and J gave up 7 bases; unmatched junction bases: 10.

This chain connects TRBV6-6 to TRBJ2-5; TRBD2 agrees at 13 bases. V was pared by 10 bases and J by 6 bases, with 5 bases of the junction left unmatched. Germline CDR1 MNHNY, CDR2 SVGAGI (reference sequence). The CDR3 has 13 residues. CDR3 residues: CATGTSGAKTQYF. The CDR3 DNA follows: TGTGCCACCGGGACTAGCGGGGCAAAGACCCAGTACTTC.

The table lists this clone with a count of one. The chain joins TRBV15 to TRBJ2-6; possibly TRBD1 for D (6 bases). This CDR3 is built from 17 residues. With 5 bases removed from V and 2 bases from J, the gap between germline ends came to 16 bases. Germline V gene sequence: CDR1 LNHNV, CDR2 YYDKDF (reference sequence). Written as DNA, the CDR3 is TGTGCCACCAGCGCCGGAACTGAGGGGGCTGGGGCCAACGTCCTGACTTTC. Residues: CATSAGTEGAGANVLTF.

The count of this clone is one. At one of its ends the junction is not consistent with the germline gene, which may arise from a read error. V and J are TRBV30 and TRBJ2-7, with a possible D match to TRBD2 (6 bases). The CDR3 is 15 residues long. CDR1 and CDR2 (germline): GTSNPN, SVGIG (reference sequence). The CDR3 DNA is TGTGCCTGGGCCGAACTTGGGGATGGGGGGTACGCGCAGTACTTC. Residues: CAWAELGDGGYAQYF. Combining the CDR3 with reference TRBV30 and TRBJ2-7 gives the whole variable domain SQTIHQWPATLVQPVGSPLSLECTVEGTSNPNLYWYRQAAGRGLQLLFYSVGIGQISSEVPQNLSASRPQDRQFILSSKKLLLSDSGFYLCAWAELGDGGYAQYFGPGTRLTVT.

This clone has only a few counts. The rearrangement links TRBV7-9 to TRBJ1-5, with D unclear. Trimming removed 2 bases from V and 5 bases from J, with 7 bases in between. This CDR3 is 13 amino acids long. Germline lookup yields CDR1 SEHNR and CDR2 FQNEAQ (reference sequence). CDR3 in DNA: TGTGCCAGCAGCTTATTCCCGGATCAGCCCCAGCATTTT. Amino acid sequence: CASSLFPDQPQHF.

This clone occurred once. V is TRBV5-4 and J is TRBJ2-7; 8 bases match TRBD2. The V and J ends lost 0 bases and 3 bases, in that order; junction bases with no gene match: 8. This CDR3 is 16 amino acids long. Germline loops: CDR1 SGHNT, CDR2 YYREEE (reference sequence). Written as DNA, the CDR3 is TGTGCCAGCAGCTTGGCCGGGGCTAGCGGGTACTACGAGCAGTACTTC. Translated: CASSLAGASGYYEQYF.

The CDR3 loop is CASSLTGYEQYF. The CDR3 bases are TGTGCCAGCAGCTTGACTGGATACGAGCAGTACTTC. The chain recombines TRBV9 with TRBJ2-7; D is unresolved. The length of the CDR3 is 12 residues. Deletions cut 4 bases from V and 4 bases from J, with 9 bases between. Germline V gives CDR1 SGDLS, CDR2 YYNGEE.

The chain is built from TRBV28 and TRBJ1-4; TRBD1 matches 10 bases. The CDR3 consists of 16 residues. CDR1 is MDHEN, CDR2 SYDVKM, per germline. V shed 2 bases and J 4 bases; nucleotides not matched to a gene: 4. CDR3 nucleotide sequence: TGTGCCAGCAGTTTACTGGGGACAGGGGTTAATGAAAAACTGTTTTTT. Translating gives CASSLLGTGVNEKLFF.

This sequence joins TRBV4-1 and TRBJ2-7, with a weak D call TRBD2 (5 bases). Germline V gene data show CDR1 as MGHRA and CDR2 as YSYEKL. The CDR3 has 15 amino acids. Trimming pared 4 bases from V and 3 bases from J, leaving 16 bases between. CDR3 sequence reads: CASSLTDSEYYEQYF. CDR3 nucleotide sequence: TGCGCCAGCAGCCTAACGGACTCAGAATACTACGAGCAGTACTTC.

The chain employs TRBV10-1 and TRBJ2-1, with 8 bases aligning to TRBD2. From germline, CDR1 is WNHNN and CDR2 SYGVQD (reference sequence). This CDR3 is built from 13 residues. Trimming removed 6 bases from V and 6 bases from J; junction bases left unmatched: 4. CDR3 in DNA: TGCGCCAGCAGCGGCGGGAGGTCCAATGAGCAGTTCTTC. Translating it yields CASSGGRSNEQFF.

CDR3 amino acids: CASRGSQRYEQYF. The CDR3 nucleotides read TGTGCCAGCAGGGGGAGCCAAAGGTACGAGCAGTACTTC. The gene calls are TRBV28 and TRBJ2-7; D may be TRBD2 (5 bases). Looked up from germline, CDR1 is MDHEN and CDR2 is SYDVKM. Trimming left V 6 bases short and J 4 bases short, with 13 bases between. The CDR3 is 13 amino acids. The full variable domain, rest sourced from reference TRBV28 and TRBJ2-7, is DVKVTQSSRYLVKRTGEKVFLECVQDMDHENMFWYRQDPGLGLRLIYFSYDVKMKEKGDIPEGYSVSREKKERFSLILESASTNQTSMYLCASRGSQRYEQYFGPGTRLTVT.

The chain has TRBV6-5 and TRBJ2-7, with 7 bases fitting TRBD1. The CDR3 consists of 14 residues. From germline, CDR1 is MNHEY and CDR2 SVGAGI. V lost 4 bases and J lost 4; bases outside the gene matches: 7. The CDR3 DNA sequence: TGTGCCAGCAGTTCCGGGACAGCAGCTTACGAGCAGTACTTC. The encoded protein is CASSSGTAAYEQYF.

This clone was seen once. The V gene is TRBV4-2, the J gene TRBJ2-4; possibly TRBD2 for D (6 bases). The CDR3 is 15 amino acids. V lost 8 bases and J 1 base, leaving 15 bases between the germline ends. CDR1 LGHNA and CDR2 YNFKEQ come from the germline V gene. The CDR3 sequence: CASGTEGGAKNIQYF. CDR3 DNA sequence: TGTGCCAGCGGCACGGAGGGCGGGGCCAAAAACATTCAGTACTTC.

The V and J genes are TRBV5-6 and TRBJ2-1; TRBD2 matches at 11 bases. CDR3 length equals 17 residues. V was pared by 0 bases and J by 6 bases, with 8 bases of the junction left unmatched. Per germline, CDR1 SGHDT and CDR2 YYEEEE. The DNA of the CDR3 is TGTGCCAGCAGCTTGGTCGATAGCGGGAGGGCGGGCAATGAGCAGTTCTTC. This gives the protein CASSLVDSGRAGNEQFF.